This T cell receptor (beta chain) was identified in a study of beta chain features in type 1 diabetes. Regarding this clone: Its antigen is as yet unknown.

Expressed TCRB transcripts were sequenced, since all the RNA that had been isolated was reverse transcribed. The repertoire was sequenced with immunoSEQ multiplex PCR; TCRdb's copy has only in-frame clones and lacks some. This table holds hundreds of thousands of clones, around a sixth found once. Regarding the study as a whole: Within patients, naive, central memory and Treg TCRB repertoires seemed more similar than within healthy donors.

The CDR3 loop spans 16 amino acids. V lost 3 bases and J lost 0, with 14 bases in between. From germline, CDR1 is MNHEY and CDR2 SMNVEV (reference sequence). Populations obtained by sorting all exceeded 98% purity. The TCR was taken from a man younger than 35 in good health. Sample: naive CD4+ T cells from blood. This chain connects TRBV27 to TRBJ1-2, with a tentative D call TRBD1 (6 bases). CDR3 protein: CASSFLQGFTNYGYTF. Written as DNA, the CDR3 is TGTGCCAGCAGTTTTTTACAGGGATTTACTAACTATGGCTACACCTTC.